These 13 T cell receptor beta chains originate from one sample sequenced in a study of OX40 agonist ivuxolimab in advanced cancers. Produced via immunoSEQ multiplex PCR; TCRdb's table is partial and in-frame only. The sample has about 73,000 clones; around 86% are singletons. The sequencing used CD4+ or CD8+ T cells sorted from blood, collected in a trial of the OX40 agonist ivuxolimab. All receptors come from an adult with an advanced solid tumor such as melanoma, head and neck, liver or kidney cancer.

V gene TRBV7-2 combines with J gene TRBJ2-1, with D uncertain. The V and J ends lost 1 base and 7 bases respectively, with 14 bases between them. CDR1 and CDR2 from the germline V gene are SGHTA and FQGNSA. CDR3 length: 15 residues. CDR3 in DNA: TGTGCCAGCAGCTTAGAGAAGGCTAGTAGGAATGAGCAGTTCTTC. This sequence encodes CASSLEKASRNEQFF.

This sequence joins TRBV12-5 and TRBJ2-5; D is perhaps TRBD1 (6 bases). V gave up 1 base and J gave up 5 bases, with 11 bases separating them. Germline V lookup: CDR1 LGHNT, CDR2 FRNRAP. This CDR3 comprises 14 residues. CDR3 DNA sequence: TGTGCTAGTGGTTTGGGGGGGCCGAGGGAGACCCAGTACTTC. Protein sequence: CASGLGGPRETQYF.

The chain has TRBV27 and TRBJ2-5; the match to TRBD1 covers 7 bases. This CDR3 has 12 amino acids. The junction had 0 bases not matched to a gene; V was cut back by 3 bases and J by 5 bases. Germline-derived CDR1 and CDR2 are MNHEY and SMNVEV (reference sequence). CDR3 region: CASSFRGETQYF. CDR3 bases: TGTGCCAGCAGTTTCAGGGGGGAGACCCAGTACTTC.

This chain uses TRBV19 with TRBJ1-2, with TRBD1 matching 7 bases. CDR1 and CDR2 from the germline V gene are LNHDA and SQIVND (reference sequence). The V gene end was trimmed by 8 bases and the J gene end by 8 bases; junction bases not matched to a gene: 29. The length of the CDR3 is 19 residues. The CDR3 nucleotides read TGTGCCAGTCGTTACAGGGACAGCTTAACAACCTTGGGTCATTCGGGCTACACCTTC. Residues: CASRYRDSLTTLGHSGYTF.

The genes are TRBV5-8 and TRBJ1-1; the match to TRBD1 covers 7 bases. Trimming took 5 bases from V and 0 from J; bases not matched to a gene: 4. This CDR3 region has 14 residues. The germline V gene encodes CDR1 SGHTS and CDR2 YDEGEE. The CDR3 coding sequence is TGTGCCAGCAGGAGGGGGCATATGAACACTGAAGCTTTCTTT. It is translated as CASRRGHMNTEAFF. Supplemented by reference TRBV5-8 and TRBJ1-1, the full variable domain reads EAGVTQSPTHLIKTRGQQATLRCSPISGHTSVYWYQQALGLGLQFLLWYDEGEERNRGNFPPRFSGRQFPNYSSELNVNALELEDSALYLCASRRGHMNTEAFFGQGTRLTVV.

The chain couples TRBV28 to TRBJ2-2; the D gene is possibly TRBD2 (5 bases). Looked up from germline, CDR1 is MDHEN and CDR2 is SYDVKM. This CDR3 region has 14 residues. The germline V and J ends were trimmed by 7 bases and 2 bases, with 11 bases remaining between them. In DNA, the CDR3 is TGTGCCAGCAAACGAAGCGGAAACACCGGGGAGCTGTTTTTT. Translated, it gives CASKRSGNTGELFF.

The chain links TRBV7-2 to TRBJ2-7; D remains unclear. Looked up from germline, CDR1 is SGHTA and CDR2 is FQGNSA. Trimming took off 3 bases at V and 0 bases at J, with 9 bases between the two ends. The CDR3 has 14 amino acids. For the CDR3, the DNA is TGTGCCAGCAGCTTGAGTATCACCTCCTACGAGCAGTACTTC. This encodes CASSLSITSYEQYF.

This sequence joins TRBV10-3 and TRBJ1-5; D is uncertain. CDR3 length: 13 residues. Germline CDR1 ENHRY, CDR2 SYGVKD. V was pared by 3 bases and J by 7 bases, with 10 bases between. CDR3 coding DNA: TGTGCCATCAGTGATGGGTGGAGACAGCCCCAGCATTTT. As protein: CAISDGWRQPQHF.

The chain recombines TRBV2 with TRBJ1-2; D remains ambiguous. V was trimmed by 1 base and J by 5 bases, leaving 11 bases between them. Germline V CDR1 and CDR2: SNHLY, FYNNEI. This CDR3 comprises 14 residues. The CDR3 region is CASSEENTPYGYTF. The CDR3 region has the DNA TGTGCCAGCAGTGAAGAGAATACTCCGTATGGCTACACCTTC.

The chain is built from TRBV5-1 and TRBJ2-5; D may be TRBD1 (6 bases). The CDR3 consists of 16 residues. V was cut by 5 bases and J by 3 bases, with 20 bases left in between. CDR1 is SGHRS and CDR2 is YFSETQ in the germline V gene. CDR3 sequence reads: CASSPRDKNGKETQYF. CDR3 in DNA: TGCGCCAGCAGTCCTAGGGACAAGAACGGCAAAGAGACCCAGTACTTC.

The gene calls are TRBV7-3 and TRBJ2-3; no clear D gene. The CDR3 is 15 residues long. The germline gives CDR1 SGHTA, CDR2 FQGTGA. V lost 3 bases and J 1 base, leaving 11 bases between the germline ends. Here the CDR3 DNA reads TGTGCCAGCAGCTTGGACCGGTGGGGCACAGATACGCAGTATTTT. Translated, it gives CASSLDRWGTDTQYF.

There are a few counts of this clone. The chain has TRBV30 and TRBJ1-5, with D hard to call. In germline, CDR1 is GTSNPN, CDR2 SVGIG (reference sequence). The CDR3 consists of 13 residues. The ends were cut back, 3 bases at V and 3 bases at J, with 9 bases in the middle. The CDR3 here is CAWSQDLNQPQHF. The CDR3 DNA follows: TGTGCCTGGAGCCAGGACCTCAATCAGCCCCAGCATTTT.

With regard to this clone: A junction boundary mismatches the germline segment, possibly from a read error. The chain combines TRBV5-1 with TRBJ2-5; D is possibly TRBD1 (6 bases). CDR1 and CDR2 (germline): SGHRS, YFSETQ. This CDR3 is built from 15 residues. In DNA form, the CDR3 reads TGTGCCAGCAGCTCCCAGGGGACCCCCGTAGAGACCCAGTACTTC. It yields the protein CASSSQGTPVETQYF.